This note documents a single T cell receptor beta chain sequence. Its antigen remains unknown. The record originates from a study of T cells in Graves' hyperthyroidism and ophthalmopathy. CDR1 is ENHRY and CDR2 is SYGVKD in the germline V gene. V gave up 0 bases and J gave up 4 bases, with 7 bases separating them. The CDR3 is 13 residues long. Absence of ophthalmopathy progression within 18 months defined stable Graves' hyperthyroidism. Diagnostic assessment was based on clinical symptoms, serum thyroxine and TRAb, thyroid ultrasound and orbital computed tomography. Study observations and caveats: In blood, most of the thyroid clonotypes expanded above 0.001 were also present.

Authors of the study amplified TCR beta CDR3 regions from RNA transcripts. A set of HTBI primers served as the primers for a first-round RT-PCR of the TCR CDR3. MiXCR, applied by TCRdb to the multiplex PCR reads, yields one record per CDR3 protein. In the table there are hundreds of thousands of distinct CDR3 sequences, around a third of which are singletons. Sequencing input: blood. The chain recombines TRBV10-3 with TRBJ2-7; D remains ambiguous. The source of this sequence is a woman aged 40 to 50 with Graves' hyperthyroidism. The CDR3 DNA sequence: TGTGCCATCAGTGAGTCTCGGTGGTACGAGCAGTACTTC. Residues: CAISESRWYEQYF.